One and the same sample provided the 3 T cell receptor beta chains below, sequenced in a study of identical twins. MiXCR was run by TCRdb on the 5' RACE reads, yielding one entry per CDR3 protein. Found here are 240,000 or so distinct CDR3 sequences, roughly 12% of them singletons; the top ten hold 3.5% to 5%. These data also featured in a second study, about yellow fever vaccine responses in identical twins.

Source material: memory (CD45RO+) T cells sorted from blood. These receptors were obtained from a woman aged 18-35 years in good health.

V usage is TRBV2 and J usage is TRBJ1-1, with D unclear. V was trimmed by 6 bases and J by 6 bases, leaving 11 bases between them. The V gene's germline CDR1 is SNHLY and CDR2 FYNNEI. The CDR3 has 12 residues. The CDR3 region is CASSLTLAEAFF. The CDR3, as DNA: TGTGCCAGCAGCCTGACCCTAGCTGAAGCTTTCTTT.

This clonotype was observed many times. The gene calls are TRBV20-1 and TRBJ2-7; D remains unclear. This CDR3 region has 11 residues. V was trimmed by 2 bases and J by 5 bases, leaving 7 bases between them. Germline CDR1 reads DFQATT; CDR2 reads SNEGSKA (reference sequence). This CDR3 reads CSARSSNEQYF. For the CDR3, the DNA is TGCAGTGCTAGATCGAGTAACGAGCAGTACTTC.

Many counts were recorded for this clonotype. The rearrangement links TRBV29-1 to TRBJ1-2; TRBD1 is a possible D gene (5 bases). Germline CDR1 reads SQVTM; CDR2 reads ANQGSEA. With 4 bases removed from V and 1 base from J, the gap between germline ends came to 13 bases. The CDR3 sequence is 14 residues long. The CDR3 is CSVASGRDNYGYTF. The CDR3 DNA is TGCAGCGTTGCGTCTGGCAGGGATAACTATGGCTACACCTTC.